A single count supports the clone carrying this TCR beta chain. Antigen: not known. The PCR contained 60 Vbeta and 13 Jbeta primers. Sequenced by immunoSEQ multiplex PCR; TCRdb stores in-frame clones only, minus some. The data contain about 180,000 clones, roughly 82% of them singletons. The data stem from a study of cytomegalovirus exposure and HLA in healthy donors. Study context: HLA-typed donors contributed around 88 million unique TCRs, which were held in an early data release.

Germline CDR1 is MNHNS and CDR2 is SASEGT. The CDR3 is 13 residues long. Between the trimmed V and J ends, which lost 10 bases and 7 bases, there was a span of 16 bases. Study conclusions and caveats: Later on, a genetic analysis was performed. It linked a missense variant in DCLRE1C with V- and J-gene trimming of TCR beta. Cytomegalovirus association was assigned to approximately 180 TCR beta chains. About 87% or about 30% of the time was how often most TCR beta V segments were productive, according to an earlier analysis.

The sequence came from a man aged 40-49 years in good health and CMV-seronegative. The chain has TRBV6-1 and TRBJ1-4, with D hard to call. The sequenced sample was PBMCs. Here the CDR3 reads CATAAGGSEKLFF. The DNA of the CDR3 is TGTGCCACCGCAGCGGGCGGCTCTGAAAAACTGTTTTTT.